The source of this T cell receptor (beta chain) is a study of graft-versus-host responses after intestinal transplantation. Study in general: Transplants were multivisceral, liver-intestinal, or isolated intestinal. For two to four years after anti-thymocyte globulin induction, all recipients took tacrolimus and steroids.

General observations from the study: Peak levels of circulating GvH clones tracked with early post-transplant HvG declines.

Looked up from germline, CDR1 is MNHNS and CDR2 is SASEGT. Trimming left V 2 bases short and J 3 bases short, with 8 bases between. The CDR3 consists of 15 residues. The protocol was immunoSEQ multiplex PCR, while the TCRdb copy is restricted to in-frame clones and leaves out a portion. The sample records about 54,000 clones, about 90% being singletons. Concerning this clone: Its antigen is not identified.

This receptor was identified in a human patient who received an intestinal transplant, so some T cells may come from the graft donor. This chain links TRBV6-1 with TRBJ2-6; maybe TRBD1 (5 bases). The sequences come from PBMCs, collected roughly 660 days after intestinal transplant. This CDR3 is CASSENQGGANVLTF. The CDR3 coding sequence is TGTGCCAGCAGTGAAAATCAGGGTGGGGCCAACGTCCTGACTTTC.